This TCR beta chain was retrieved from a study of T cell responses to AZD1222 COVID-19 vaccine. Notes on the study in general: The donor group comprised mostly white British people and more females; the analysis possibly underestimated clonal diversity.

Worth noting for this clone: The antigen is undetermined.

Sequencing was performed with immunoSEQ multiplex PCR; in TCRdb, only in-frame clones are kept and a portion is missing. The table shows 140,000 to 150,000 clones, with 85% to 95% occurring only once. The CDR3 extends over 15 amino acids. Deletions cut 1 base from V and 8 bases from J, with 12 bases between. From germline, CDR1 is SGHDN and CDR2 FVKESK. The sample consisted of peripheral blood, taken after recovery from COVID-19. This chain links TRBV14 with TRBJ1-6; D might be TRBD1 (5 bases). This clonotype was sampled from an adult who had recovered from COVID-19. The CDR3 loop reads CASSQVRGRDSPLHF. The CDR3 bases are TGTGCCAGCAGCCAAGTCCGGGGGAGGGATTCACCCCTCCACTTT.